The source of this T cell receptor beta chain is a study of T cells in Graves' hyperthyroidism and ophthalmopathy. In its sample, this clonotype was seen many times. Amplification of TCR beta CDR3 regions was performed using RNA transcripts as template. The HTBI primer set was used in a first-round RT-PCR of the TCR CDR3. Using its own MiXCR run on the multiplex PCR reads, TCRdb lists one record per CDR3 protein. Here the sample spans a few hundred thousand distinct CDR3 sequences, approximately 14% being singletons. V shed 2 bases and J shed 1 base, with 12 bases lying between them. This CDR3 has 15 residues. CDR1 and CDR2 (germline): MDHEN, SYDVKM.

This rearrangement joins TRBV28 to TRBJ2-7; D uncertain. The source material was blood. This TCR was recovered from a young woman with Graves' hyperthyroidism. The CDR3 loop reads CASSLRFGGSYEQYF. CDR3 in DNA: TGTGCCAGCAGTTTAAGGTTCGGCGGTTCCTACGAGCAGTACTTC.